The sequence of this T cell receptor beta chain was determined in a study of T-cell memory formation after mild COVID-19. About the research overall: Clustering of TCRs was largely donor specific. Findings of the study overall: Within pre-infection memory, some responding clones were found, suggesting cross-reactive memory joined.

TCRdb re-derived calls from the 5' RACE reads in MiXCR, one entry per CDR3 protein. The sample includes 400,000 to 500,000 distinct CDR3 sequences, about 20% of them seen just once. The V gene lost 2 bases and the J gene lost 9 bases, with 13 bases spanning the gap. Per the germline V gene, CDR1 is MDHEN and CDR2 is SYDVKM. The CDR3 spans 13 residues. This clonotype is a singleton in its sample. Antigen unknown. The source material was PBMCs or a T cell subset sorted from them (not recorded which). The J gene is TRBJ1-1, the V gene TRBV28; D gene unclear. This TCR came from a man aged 18 to 30 who had mild COVID-19 (a few samples of this study predate the infection). Cell type and time point are not known. The CDR3 loop reads CASSLRRTGKAFF. In DNA form, the CDR3 reads TGTGCCAGCAGTTTACGTAGGACCGGGAAAGCTTTCTTT.